This T cell receptor (beta chain) derives from a study of OX40 agonist ivuxolimab in advanced cancers. Details on this clone: Its antigen is as yet unknown.

Data came from immunoSEQ multiplex PCR; TCRdb stores just in-frame clones and leaves some out. The sample carries about 28,000 clones, roughly 82% recorded once. Study observations and caveats: Clonal expansion by week 6 occurred in CD4+ and CD8+ blood T cells (at 0.1 to 3.0 mg/kg). Also present in some nonresponders was a low level of normalized T-cell clonal expansion.

V shed 5 bases and J 6 bases; nucleotides not matched to a gene: 4. The CDR3 extends over 12 amino acids. Germline V lookup: CDR1 PRHDT, CDR2 FYEKMQ (reference sequence). Autoimmune disease history or systemic immunosuppression excluded patients. The TCR sequence derives from an adult with an advanced solid tumor such as melanoma, head and neck, liver or kidney cancer. The chain carries TRBV13 and TRBJ2-7; 7 bases match TRBD2. The sequenced sample was CD4+ or CD8+ T cells sorted from blood, obtained in a trial of the OX40 agonist ivuxolimab. The CDR3 DNA follows: TGTGCCAGCAGCCCCTCTAGCGGCGAGCAGTACTTC. It is translated as CASSPSSGEQYF.